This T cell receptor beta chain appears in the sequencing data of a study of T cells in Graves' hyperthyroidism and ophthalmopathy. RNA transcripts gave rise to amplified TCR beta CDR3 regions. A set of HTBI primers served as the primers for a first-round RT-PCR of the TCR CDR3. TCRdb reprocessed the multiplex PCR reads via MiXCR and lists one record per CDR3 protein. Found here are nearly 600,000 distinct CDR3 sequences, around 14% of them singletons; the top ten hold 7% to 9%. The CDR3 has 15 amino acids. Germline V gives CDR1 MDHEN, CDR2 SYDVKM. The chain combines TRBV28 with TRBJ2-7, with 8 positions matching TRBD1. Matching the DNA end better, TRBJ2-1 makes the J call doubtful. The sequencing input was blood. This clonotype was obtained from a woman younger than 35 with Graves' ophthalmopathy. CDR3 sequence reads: CASSYLGTGPYEQFF. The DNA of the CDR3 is TGTGCCAGCAGTTACCTCGGGACAGGTCCCTACGAGCAGTTCTTC.